Listed below are T cell receptor beta chains from one sample, sequenced in a study of T cell responses to AZD1222 COVID-19 vaccine. The protocol was immunoSEQ multiplex PCR, while the TCRdb copy is restricted to in-frame clones and leaves out a portion. The repertoire consists of around 120,000 clones, with roughly nine tenths occurring once and the leading ten covering 7.2%. This sample comprised peripheral blood, obtained on day 0 of AZD1222 vaccination. The receptors come from an adult in good health. Each CDR3 is given with its conserved first and last residue. The D gene is left open where the match is weak. Rows may omit the clone size; those that give it use once, few, many or a size class.

CDR3nt,CDR3aa,abundance,d_gene,j_gene,v_gene
TGCGCCAGCAGGGGGCCCTCCTACGAGCAGTACTTC,CASRGPSYEQYF,NA,NA,TRBJ2-7,TRBV10-2
TGTGCCAGCAGCCCGGGGAACTATGGCTACACCTTC,CASSPGNYGYTF,once,NA,TRBJ1-2,TRBV28
TGCGCCAGCAGTAGGGCCTCAGGGGGCCGGGAAAAACTGTTTTTT,CASSRASGGREKLFF,NA,TRBD1,TRBJ1-4,TRBV5-1
TGTGCCAGCAGCATCGGGACAGCCTATGGCTACACCTTC,CASSIGTAYGYTF,NA,TRBD1,TRBJ1-2,TRBV11-2
TGTGCCAGCAGCACCGGGGACCGCAACTATGGCTACACCTTC,CASSTGDRNYGYTF,NA,NA,TRBJ1-2,TRBV7-8
TGTGCCTGGAGTCCTCGGGCGACAGGGGGTGGTGAAAAACTGTTTTTT,CAWSPRATGGGEKLFF,NA,TRBD1,TRBJ1-4,TRBV30
TGTGCCAGCAGCTTAGTAGTAGGTGACACCGGGGAGCTGTTTTTT,CASSLVVGDTGELFF,NA,NA,TRBJ2-2,TRBV7-2
TGTGCCAGCAGTCGCTTCAGCACAGATCATTCACCCCTCCACTTT,CASSRFSTDHSPLHF,NA,NA,TRBJ1-6,TRBV7-9
TGTGCCAGTAGTATAGAGCCCGGAAAGAACACTGAAGCTTTCTTT,CASSIEPGKNTEAFF,NA,NA,TRBJ1-1,TRBV19
TGCGCCCCCCTAATGGGGCCTCGATGGTTGGGCAATCAGCCCCAGCATTTT,CAPLMGPRWLGNQPQHF,NA,NA,TRBJ1-5,TRBV23-1
TGTGCCAGCAGCAGAATAGACAGGGGCGAGCAGTACTTC,CASSRIDRGEQYF,NA,TRBD1,TRBJ2-7,TRBV27
TGTGCCAGCAGTTCCGGGACAGCCTCCAGGAAACTGTTTTTT,CASSSGTASRKLFF,NA,TRBD1,TRBJ1-4,TRBV28
TGTGCCAGTAGTATAAGGAACAGATCCAATCAGCCCCAGCATTTT,CASSIRNRSNQPQHF,few,NA,TRBJ1-5,TRBV19
TGTGCCAGCAGCCCCGCCCGGCAGGGGGAGCAGTACTTC,CASSPARQGEQYF,NA,NA,TRBJ2-7,TRBV11-2
TGCGCCAGCAGCCGCCTGCTTGGGTACGAGCAGTACTTC,CASSRLLGYEQYF,NA,NA,TRBJ2-7,TRBV5-1
TGTGCCAGCAGCCCGGGGACAGTTGCTGGGGCCAACGTCCTGACTTTC,CASSPGTVAGANVLTF,NA,TRBD1,TRBJ2-6,TRBV28
TGTGCCAGCTCACCACTACAGGGCGGTGAAGCTTTCTTT,CASSPLQGGEAFF,NA,NA,TRBJ1-1,TRBV18
TGTGCCAGCACCAACAAGGGTCTATGGGGCACTGAAGCTTTCTTT,CASTNKGLWGTEAFF,NA,NA,TRBJ1-1,TRBV28
TGTGCCAGCAGCCCAACAGGGGAGAGGGGCTACACCTTC,CASSPTGERGYTF,NA,TRBD1,TRBJ1-2,TRBV12-3/TRBV12-4
TGTGCCAGCAGTGAAGCCAGGTCCTCTGGAAACACCATATATTTT,CASSEARSSGNTIYF,NA,NA,TRBJ1-3,TRBV25-1
TGTGCCAGCAGCTCCATAGGGACTAGCGGGAGGGGTAATACGCAGTATTTT,CASSSIGTSGRGNTQYF,NA,TRBD2,TRBJ2-3,TRBV5-6
TGTGCCAGCAGTTTATCTTTCTGGCAGAGCAATCAGCCCCAGCATTTT,CASSLSFWQSNQPQHF,NA,NA,TRBJ1-5,TRBV28
TGTGCCAGCAGTCGGATCCAGGGAGCCCACGAGCAGTACTTC,CASSRIQGAHEQYF,NA,NA,TRBJ2-7,TRBV6-5
TGTGCCAGCAGCTTAGGGGTGAGGGAAAAACTGTTTTTT,CASSLGVREKLFF,NA,NA,TRBJ1-4,TRBV7-9
TGTGCCAGCAGCCCATCCCGAGTCTCCTATAATTCACCCCTCCACTTT,CASSPSRVSYNSPLHF,few,NA,TRBJ1-6,TRBV27
TGTGCCAGCAGCCGGGACAGGGGTTTTGAAGCTTTCTTT,CASSRDRGFEAFF,NA,TRBD1,TRBJ1-1,TRBV7-3